The following is a T cell receptor (beta chain) sequence with its context. MiXCR was run by TCRdb on the PCR reads, yielding one entry per CDR3 protein. This sample yields 9,500 to 15,000 distinct CDR3 sequences, of which roughly 47% are seen a single time; 29% belongs to the top ten. The source of the sample is a study of CD4 and CD8 cells across lung adenocarcinoma regions. Samples came from patients with localized non-small cell lung adenocarcinoma. CDR1 is LGHNT and CDR2 is FRNRAP in the germline V gene. This CDR3 has 15 amino acids. Sequencing used CD8+ T cells from the margin of a lung tumor. The sequence came from a male donor with lung adenocarcinoma. The CD4 and CD8 labels of this study may be unreliable. The chain recombines TRBV12-5 with TRBJ2-1; 9 bases map to TRBD2. The end of the DNA aligns better with TRBJ2-7, so the J call may be wrong. The CDR3 sequence is CASGAGTSSYNEQYF. CDR3 DNA sequence: TGTGCTAGTGGCGCCGGGACTAGCTCCTACAATGAGCAGTACTTC.